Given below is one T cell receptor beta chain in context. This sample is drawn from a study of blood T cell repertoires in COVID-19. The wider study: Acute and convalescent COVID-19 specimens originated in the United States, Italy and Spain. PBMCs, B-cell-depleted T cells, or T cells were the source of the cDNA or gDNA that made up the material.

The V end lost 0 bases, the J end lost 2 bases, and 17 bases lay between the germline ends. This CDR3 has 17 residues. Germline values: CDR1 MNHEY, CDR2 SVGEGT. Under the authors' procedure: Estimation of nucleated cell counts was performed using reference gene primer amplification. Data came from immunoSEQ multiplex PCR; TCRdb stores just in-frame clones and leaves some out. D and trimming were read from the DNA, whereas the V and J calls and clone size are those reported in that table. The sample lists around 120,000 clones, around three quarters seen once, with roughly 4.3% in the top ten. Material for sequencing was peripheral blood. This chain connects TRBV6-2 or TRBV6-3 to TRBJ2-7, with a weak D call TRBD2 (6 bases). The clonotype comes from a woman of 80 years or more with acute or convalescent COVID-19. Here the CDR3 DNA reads TGTGCCAGCAGTTACTCGACTTCTAGGGACTTTGCCTACGAGCAGTACTTC. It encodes CASSYSTSRDFAYEQYF.